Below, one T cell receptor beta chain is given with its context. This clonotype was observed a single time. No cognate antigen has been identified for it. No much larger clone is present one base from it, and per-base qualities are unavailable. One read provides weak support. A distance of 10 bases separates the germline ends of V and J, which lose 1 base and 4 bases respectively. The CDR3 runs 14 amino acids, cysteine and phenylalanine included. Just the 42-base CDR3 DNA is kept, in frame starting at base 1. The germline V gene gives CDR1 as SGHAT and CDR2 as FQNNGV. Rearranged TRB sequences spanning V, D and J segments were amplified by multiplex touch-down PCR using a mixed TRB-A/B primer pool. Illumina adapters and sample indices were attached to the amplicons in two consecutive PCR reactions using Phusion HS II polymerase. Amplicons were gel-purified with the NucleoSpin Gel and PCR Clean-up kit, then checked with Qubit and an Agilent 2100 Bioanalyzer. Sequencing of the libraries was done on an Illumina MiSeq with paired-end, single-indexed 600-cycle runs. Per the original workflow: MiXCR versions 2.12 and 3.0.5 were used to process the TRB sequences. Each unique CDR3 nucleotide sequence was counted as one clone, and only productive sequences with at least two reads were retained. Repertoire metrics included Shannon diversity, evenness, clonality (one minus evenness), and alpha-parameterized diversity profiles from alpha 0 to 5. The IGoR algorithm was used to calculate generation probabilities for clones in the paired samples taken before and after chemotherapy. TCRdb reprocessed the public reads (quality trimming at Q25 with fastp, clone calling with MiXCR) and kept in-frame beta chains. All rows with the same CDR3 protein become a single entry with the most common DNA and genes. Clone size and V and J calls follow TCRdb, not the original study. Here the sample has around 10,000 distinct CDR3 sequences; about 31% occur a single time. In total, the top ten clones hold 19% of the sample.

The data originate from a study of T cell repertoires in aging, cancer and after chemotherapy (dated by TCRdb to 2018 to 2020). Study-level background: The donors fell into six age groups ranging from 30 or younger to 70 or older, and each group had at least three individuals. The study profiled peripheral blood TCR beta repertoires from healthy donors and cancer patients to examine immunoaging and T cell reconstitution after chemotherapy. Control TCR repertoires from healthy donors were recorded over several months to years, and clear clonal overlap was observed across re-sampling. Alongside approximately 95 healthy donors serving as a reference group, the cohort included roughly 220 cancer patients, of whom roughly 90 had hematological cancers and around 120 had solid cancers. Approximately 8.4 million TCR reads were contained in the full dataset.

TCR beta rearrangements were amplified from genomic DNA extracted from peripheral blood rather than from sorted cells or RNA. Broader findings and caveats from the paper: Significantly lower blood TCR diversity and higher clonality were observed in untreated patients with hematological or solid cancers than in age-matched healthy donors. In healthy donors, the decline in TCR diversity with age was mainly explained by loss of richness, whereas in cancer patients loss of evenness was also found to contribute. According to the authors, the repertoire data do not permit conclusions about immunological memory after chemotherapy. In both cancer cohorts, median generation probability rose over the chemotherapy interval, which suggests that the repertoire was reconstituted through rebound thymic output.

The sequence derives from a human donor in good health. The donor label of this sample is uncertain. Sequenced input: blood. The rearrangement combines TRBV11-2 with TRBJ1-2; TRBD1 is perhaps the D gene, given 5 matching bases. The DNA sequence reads TGTGCCAGCAGCTTAGCAGGGTTGGGCTATGGCTACACCTTC. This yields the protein CASSLAGLGYGYTF.